This T cell receptor (beta chain) was identified in a study of T cells after yellow fever vaccination. Notes on the study in general: FACS-sorted repertoires might harbor abundant contaminating clonotypes from the bulk population.

5'RACE template switching produced TCR cDNA carrying a universal primer site and UMIs. MiXCR was run by TCRdb on the 5' RACE reads, yielding one entry per CDR3 protein. The sample has about 350,000 distinct CDR3 sequences; roughly 8% are singletons. V lost 4 bases and J lost 5, with 15 bases in between. The CDR3 consists of 15 residues. CDR1 is LGHNA and CDR2 is YSLEER in the germline V gene. This clonotype occurred a few times. What it binds is not known. The TCR was taken from a man in his late teens or twenties who received the YFV17D yellow fever vaccine. V gene TRBV4-3 combines with J gene TRBJ1-5; D is undetermined. The material was PBMCs, obtained about 41 days after the first yellow fever vaccination. CDR3 loop: CASSLEARRDQPQHF. The CDR3 coding sequence is TGCGCCAGCAGCCTCGAGGCAAGGAGGGATCAGCCCCAGCATTTT.